Listed below are T cell receptor beta chains from one sample, sequenced in a study of OX40 agonist ivuxolimab in advanced cancers. The repertoire was sequenced with immunoSEQ multiplex PCR; TCRdb's copy has only in-frame clones and lacks some. In the table there are fewer than 70,000 clones, 77% of which are singletons. The sequences come from CD4+ or CD8+ T cells sorted from blood, collected in a trial of the OX40 agonist ivuxolimab. The receptors shown here come from an adult with an advanced solid tumor such as melanoma, head and neck, liver or kidney cancer. The CDR3 runs from the conserved cysteine through the conserved F or W. D genes are given only for firm matches. A row's size may be missing; if present it is once, few, many or a size class.

j_call	d_call	v_call	clone_size	cdr3_aa	cdr3_nt
TRBJ2-1	TRBD2	TRBV27	NA	CASSLPRTSGSGVEQFF	TGTGCCAGCAGTTTACCTCGGACTAGCGGGAGTGGGGTTGAGCAGTTCTTC
TRBJ2-5	TRBD2	TRBV5-4	NA	CASSWGTSGQETQYF	TGTGCCAGCAGCTGGGGGACTAGCGGACAAGAGACCCAGTACTTC
TRBJ2-5	TRBD2	TRBV5-6	NA	CASSPQRAGVQETQYF	TGTGCCAGCAGCCCTCAACGAGCGGGAGTGCAAGAGACCCAGTACTTC
TRBJ1-1	TRBD1	TRBV18	NA	CASSQQQGGDTEAFF	TGTGCCAGCTCACAACAACAGGGGGGTGATACTGAAGCTTTCTTT
TRBJ2-7	TRBD2	TRBV27	NA	CASSYQAGGHPYEQYF	TGTGCCAGCAGCTACCAAGCGGGGGGACACCCCTACGAGCAGTACTTC
TRBJ1-1	TRBD1	TRBV18	few	CASSPDRGQGTEAFF	TGTGCCAGCTCCCCGGACAGGGGGCAGGGAACTGAAGCTTTCTTT
TRBJ2-7	NA	TRBV10-1	NA	CASSEGSAGSSYEQYF	TGCGCCAGCAGTGAGGGATCGGCGGGAAGTAGTTACGAGCAGTACTTC
TRBJ1-1	NA	TRBV30	NA	CAWRGSGNTEAFF	TGTGCCTGGAGAGGCTCGGGGAACACTGAAGCTTTCTTT
TRBJ1-5	NA	TRBV19	NA	CASSLRQGNQPQHF	TGTGCCAGTAGTCTTAGACAGGGCAATCAGCCCCAGCATTTT
TRBJ2-1	NA	TRBV5-1	NA	CASSSSSRYNEQFF	TGCGCCAGCAGCTCTAGCTCCCGTTACAATGAGCAGTTCTTC
TRBJ2-3	TRBD2	TRBV15	NA	CATSVTSETDTQYF	TGTGCCACCTCGGTCACTAGCGAAACAGATACGCAGTATTTT
TRBJ2-3	NA	TRBV4-1	NA	CASSQEGIGVTQYF	TGCGCCAGCAGCCAAGAGGGGATAGGCGTTACGCAGTATTTT
TRBJ2-7	NA	TRBV6-5	NA	CASSHGPREQYF	TGTGCCAGCAGTCACGGGCCACGGGAGCAGTACTTC
TRBJ2-6	NA	TRBV7-2	NA	CASSPYNSGANVLTF	TGTGCCAGCAGCCCCTACAACTCTGGGGCCAACGTCCTGACTTTC
TRBJ2-2	NA	TRBV28	NA	CASRRNTGELFF	TGTGCCAGCAGACGGAACACCGGGGAGCTGTTTTTT
TRBJ1-1	NA	TRBV5-1	NA	CASSFEDGLGEAFF	TGCGCCAGCAGCTTCGAGGATGGTTTGGGTGAAGCTTTCTTT
TRBJ1-2	NA	TRBV2	NA	CASRDLGGNYGYTF	TGTGCCAGCAGGGACTTAGGGGGGAACTATGGCTACACCTTC
TRBJ2-1	TRBD2	TRBV5-6	NA	CASSIRDYINEQFF	TGTGCCAGCAGCATCCGGGACTATATCAATGAGCAGTTCTTC
TRBJ2-7	TRBD1	TRBV6-5	many	CASSYRQGEQYF	TGTGCCAGCAGTTACCGACAGGGCGAGCAGTACTTC
TRBJ1-2	NA	TRBV28	NA	CASTFSYSSYGYTF	TGTGCCAGCACCTTCTCATACAGCAGCTATGGCTACACCTTC
TRBJ2-1	TRBD1	TRBV7-2	NA	CASSSQGGQGFYMGQFF	TGTGCCAGCAGCTCCCAAGGGGGACAGGGATTCTATATGGGGCAGTTCTTC
TRBJ2-7	NA	TRBV12-2	NA	CASRSGGKQYF	TGTGCAAGTCGCTCAGGGGGCAAGCAGTACTTC
TRBJ1-4	NA	TRBV6-5	NA	CASSYVGGGIEKLFF	TGTGCCAGCAGTTACGTTGGGGGTGGTATTGAAAAACTGTTTTTT
TRBJ2-7	TRBD2	TRBV5-6	NA	CASSPYPTSVYEQYF	TGTGCCAGCAGCCCCTACCCGACTAGCGTCTACGAGCAGTACTTC
TRBJ1-2	NA	TRBV4-3	NA	CASSQDPGARPDGYTF	TGCGCCAGCAGCCAAGATCCGGGGGCACGGCCGGATGGCTACACCTTC
TRBJ2-3	TRBD2	TRBV30	few	CAWSPSGGADTQYF	TGTGCCTGGAGTCCCTCCGGGGGGGCAGATACGCAGTATTTT
TRBJ2-1	TRBD2	TRBV5-1	NA	CASSWTSGVYNEQFF	TGCGCCAGCAGCTGGACTAGCGGGGTCTACAATGAGCAGTTCTTC
TRBJ2-3	NA	TRBV6-6	few	CASSYSGKDTQYF	TGTGCCAGCAGTTACTCGGGGAAAGATACGCAGTATTTT
TRBJ2-3	TRBD1	TRBV5-4	once	CASSLGQGDTDTQYF	TGTGCCAGCAGCCTCGGGCAGGGGGACACAGATACGCAGTATTTT
TRBJ2-3	NA	TRBV19	NA	CASSIVETDTQYF	TGTGCCAGTAGTATAGTCGAGACAGATACGCAGTATTTT
TRBJ1-2	TRBD1	TRBV7-2	NA	CASSPRAGGYGYTF	TGTGCCAGCAGCCCCCGGGCAGGGGGCTATGGCTACACCTTC
TRBJ2-3	TRBD2	TRBV7-3	NA	CASSDMGLAGVDTQYF	TGTGCCAGCAGCGACATGGGACTAGCGGGAGTGGATACGCAGTATTTT
TRBJ2-6	NA	TRBV6-1	NA	CASSEAGFSGANVLTF	TGTGCCAGCAGTGAAGCAGGATTCTCTGGGGCCAACGTCCTGACTTTC
TRBJ2-3	NA	TRBV27	NA	CASSFAGPRTDTQYF	TGTGCCAGCAGTTTTGCGGGTCCTCGCACAGATACGCAGTATTTT
TRBJ1-1	TRBD1	TRBV6-5	NA	CASSYSPGQGTAFF	TGTGCCAGCAGTTACTCACCGGGACAGGGGACAGCTTTCTTT
TRBJ2-1	NA	TRBV29-1	NA	CSVYKGSNEQFF	TGCAGCGTTTACAAGGGTAGCAATGAGCAGTTCTTC
TRBJ2-3	TRBD2	TRBV6-5	NA	CASRGGGDTDTQYF	TGTGCCAGCCGGGGCGGGGGAGACACAGATACGCAGTATTTT
TRBJ1-2	NA	TRBV7-9	NA	CASSPPVDTF	TGTGCCAGCAGTCCCCCTGTTGACACCTTC
TRBJ1-1	NA	TRBV11-2	NA	CASSLGRGASEAFF	TGTGCCAGCAGCTTGGGCAGGGGAGCCTCTGAAGCTTTCTTT
TRBJ2-3	TRBD2	TRBV10-3	NA	CAIGQGGQGSTDTQYF	TGTGCCATCGGCCAGGGAGGGCAAGGGAGCACAGATACGCAGTATTTT
TRBJ1-5	NA	TRBV7-8	NA	CASSPTGGINQPQHF	TGTGCCAGCAGCCCCACGGGGGGCATCAATCAGCCCCAGCATTTT
TRBJ2-1	NA	TRBV9	NA	CASSTRGVDEQFF	TGTGCCAGCAGCACGAGGGGGGTCGATGAGCAGTTCTTC
TRBJ1-6	NA	TRBV25-1	NA	CASSEYPENSPLHF	TGTGCCAGCAGTGAATACCCCGAGAATTCACCCCTCCACTTT
TRBJ1-3	NA	TRBV5-4	few	CASHDSTGNTIYF	TGTGCCAGCCACGACAGTACTGGAAACACCATATATTTT
TRBJ2-5	NA	TRBV25-1	NA	CASSDPQQTQTQYF	TGTGCCAGCAGTGACCCCCAACAAACCCAGACCCAGTACTTC
TRBJ1-1	NA	TRBV7-9	NA	CASSPPGRVENTEAFF	TGTGCCAGCAGCCCCCCTGGCAGGGTGGAAAACACTGAAGCTTTCTTT
TRBJ2-1	NA	TRBV5-5	NA	CASSRRGTEMNNEQFF	TGTGCCAGCAGCCGGAGGGGGACGGAGATGAACAATGAGCAGTTCTTC
TRBJ2-3	NA	TRBV7-9	NA	CASSGRDTRTDTQYF	TGTGCCAGCTCCGGCCGGGACACCCGCACAGATACGCAGTATTTT
TRBJ2-1	TRBD2	TRBV5-1	NA	CASSPGLAGGYNEQFF	TGCGCCAGCAGCCCTGGACTAGCGGGAGGGTACAATGAGCAGTTCTTC
TRBJ1-1	NA	TRBV5-6	NA	CASTRRRNTEAFF	TGTGCCAGCACTCGCAGGCGGAACACTGAAGCTTTCTTT